This TCR beta chain is drawn from a study of T cells in Graves' hyperthyroidism and ophthalmopathy. The study's findings and limits: Ophthalmopathy, as predicted by the model, came a median around 6.7 months after the prediction.

For this clonotype: What it binds is unknown.

The source material, RNA transcripts, was used to amplify TCR beta CDR3 regions. The HTBI set primed first-round TCR CDR3 RT-PCR. TCRdb passed the multiplex PCR reads through MiXCR, listing each CDR3 protein once. In the table there are some 560,000 distinct CDR3 sequences, 12% to 15% of which are singletons. This CDR3 has 16 residues. Trimming removed 4 bases from V and 5 bases from J; junction bases left unmatched: 7. In germline, CDR1 is SGHAT, CDR2 FQNNGV. The rearrangement joins TRBV11-2 to TRBJ2-2, with 10 bases lining up with TRBD1. The receptor's source is a middle-aged woman with Graves' hyperthyroidism. Sequenced input: blood. CDR3 coding DNA: TGTGCCAGCAGCTCACGCGGGACAGGGGATACCGGGGAGCTGTTTTTT. This codes for CASSSRGTGDTGELFF.